This T cell receptor beta chain is from a study of blood T cell repertoires in COVID-19. Study at large: Both acute and convalescent COVID-19 samples were obtained from the United States, Italy and Spain. PBMCs, B-cell-depleted T cells, or T cells were the source of the cDNA or gDNA that made up the material.

Original methodology: How many nucleated cells were present was estimated from reference gene primer amplification. The data were produced by immunoSEQ multiplex PCR, yet TCRdb's version contains in-frame clones alone and is incomplete. V and J calls and clone size are given by that table; D and trimming were obtained from the DNA. The data show around 250,000 clones, more than 70% seen once. V was cut by 4 bases and J by 0 bases, with 10 bases left in between. The CDR3 has 15 amino acids. Per the germline V gene, CDR1 is LGHNA and CDR2 is YSLEER. The receptor's source is a man aged 40-50 years with active or convalescent COVID-19. The specimen sequenced was peripheral blood. The rearrangement joins TRBV4-3 to TRBJ1-3, with D maybe TRBD1 (5 bases). CDR3 in DNA: TGCGCCAGCAGCCCAGGGTTGAGCTCTGGAAACACCATATATTTT. It specifies CASSPGLSSGNTIYF.